This paragraph covers one T cell receptor (beta chain) sequence. Antigen unknown. These data come from a study of T cell responses to AZD1222 COVID-19 vaccine. Study observations and caveats: In the spike-specific TCR repertoire, nearly half reportedly target unmutated variant regions. At 160-218 and 743-854, vaccine-associated CD4 TCRs were dominant, and they spanned spike. Spike-specific TCR breadth and depth went up after people got two AZD1222 doses.

The protocol was immunoSEQ multiplex PCR, while the TCRdb copy is restricted to in-frame clones and leaves out a portion. Of 100,000 to 150,000 clones listed, more than 85% were seen once; the top ten hold under 2%. Germline loops: CDR1 GTSNPN, CDR2 SVGIG (reference sequence). CDR3 length: 16 residues. Trimming shortened V by 4 bases and J by 3 bases, and 21 bases separated the two germline ends. The rearrangement joins TRBV30 to TRBJ1-2; D ambiguous. The source of this sequence is an adult in good health. The material sequenced was peripheral blood, taken on day 0 of AZD1222 vaccination. CDR3 sequence: CAWTPGSPLSHYGYTF. The CDR3 bases are TGTGCCTGGACACCGGGATCCCCTTTATCCCACTATGGCTACACCTTC.